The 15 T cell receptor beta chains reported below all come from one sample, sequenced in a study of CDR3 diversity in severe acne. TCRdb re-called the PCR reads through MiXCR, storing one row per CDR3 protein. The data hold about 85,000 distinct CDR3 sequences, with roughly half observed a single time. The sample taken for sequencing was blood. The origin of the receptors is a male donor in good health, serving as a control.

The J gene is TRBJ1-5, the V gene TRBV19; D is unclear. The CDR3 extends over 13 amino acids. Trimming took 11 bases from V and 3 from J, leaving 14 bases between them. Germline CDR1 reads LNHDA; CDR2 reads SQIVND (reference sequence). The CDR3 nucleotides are TGTGCCGCTAAGCCCGTCAACAATCAGCCCCAGCATTTT. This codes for CAAKPVNNQPQHF.

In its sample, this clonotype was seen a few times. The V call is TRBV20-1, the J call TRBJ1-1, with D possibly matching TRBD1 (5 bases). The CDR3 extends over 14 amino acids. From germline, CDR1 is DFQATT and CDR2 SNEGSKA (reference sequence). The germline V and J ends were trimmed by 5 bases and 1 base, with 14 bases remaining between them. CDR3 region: CSAHLNTGNTEAFF. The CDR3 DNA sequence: TGCAGTGCTCACCTTAATACAGGGAACACTGAAGCTTTCTTT.

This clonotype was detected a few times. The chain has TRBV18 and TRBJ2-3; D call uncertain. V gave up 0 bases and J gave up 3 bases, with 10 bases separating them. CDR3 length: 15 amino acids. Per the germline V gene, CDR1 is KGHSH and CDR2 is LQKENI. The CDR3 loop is CASSPPSMWTDTQYF. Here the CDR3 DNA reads TGTGCCAGCTCACCACCTAGCATGTGGACAGATACGCAGTATTTT.

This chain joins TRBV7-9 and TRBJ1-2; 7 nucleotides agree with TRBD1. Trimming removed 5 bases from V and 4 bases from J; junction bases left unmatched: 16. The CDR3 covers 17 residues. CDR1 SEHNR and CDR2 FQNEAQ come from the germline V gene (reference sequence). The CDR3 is CASSGAPGTATRYGYTF. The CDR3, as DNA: TGTGCCAGCAGCGGGGCCCCAGGGACAGCGACACGCTATGGCTACACCTTC.

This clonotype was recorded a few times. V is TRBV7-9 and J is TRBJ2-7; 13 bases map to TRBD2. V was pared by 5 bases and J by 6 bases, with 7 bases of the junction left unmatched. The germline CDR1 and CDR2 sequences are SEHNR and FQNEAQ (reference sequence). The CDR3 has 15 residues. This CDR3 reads CASSPRTSGRPEQYF. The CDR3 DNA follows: TGTGCCAGCAGCCCCAGGACTAGCGGGAGACCCGAGCAGTACTTC.

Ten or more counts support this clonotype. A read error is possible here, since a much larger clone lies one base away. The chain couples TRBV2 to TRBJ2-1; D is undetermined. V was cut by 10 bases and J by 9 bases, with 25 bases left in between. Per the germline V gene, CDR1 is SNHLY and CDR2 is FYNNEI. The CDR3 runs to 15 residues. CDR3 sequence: CANPLDGHTPTEQFF. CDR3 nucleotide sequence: TGTGCCAACCCCTTGGACGGTCACACTCCCACTGAGCAGTTCTTC.

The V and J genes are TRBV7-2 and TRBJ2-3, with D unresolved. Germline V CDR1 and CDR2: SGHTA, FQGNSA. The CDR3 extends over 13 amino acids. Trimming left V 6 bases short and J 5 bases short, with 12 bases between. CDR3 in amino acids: CASSRVTGDTQYF. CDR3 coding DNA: TGTGCCAGCAGTAGGGTAACGGGAGATACGCAGTATTTT.

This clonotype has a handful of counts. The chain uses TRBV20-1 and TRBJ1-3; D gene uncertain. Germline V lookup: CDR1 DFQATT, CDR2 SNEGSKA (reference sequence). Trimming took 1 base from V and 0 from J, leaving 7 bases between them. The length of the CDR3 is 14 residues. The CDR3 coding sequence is TGCAGTGCTAGAGCGGCCAACTCTGGAAACACCATATATTTT. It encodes CSARAANSGNTIYF.

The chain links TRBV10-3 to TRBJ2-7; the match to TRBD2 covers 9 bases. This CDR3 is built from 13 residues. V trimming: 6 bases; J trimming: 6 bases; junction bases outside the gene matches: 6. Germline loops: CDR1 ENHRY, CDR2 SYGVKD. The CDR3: CAISSGTSFEQYF. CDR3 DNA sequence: TGTGCCATCAGCTCCGGGACTAGCTTCGAGCAGTACTTC.

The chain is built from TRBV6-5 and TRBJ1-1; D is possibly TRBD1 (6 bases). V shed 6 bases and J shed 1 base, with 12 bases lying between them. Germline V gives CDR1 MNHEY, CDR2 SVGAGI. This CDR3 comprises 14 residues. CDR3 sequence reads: CASRQGLANTEAFF. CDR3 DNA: TGTGCCAGCAGGCAGGGGCTGGCGAACACTGAAGCTTTCTTT.

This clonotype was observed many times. The CDR3, as DNA: TGTGCCAGCAGTTTCAACAGGGGGCTAGAGGAAAAACTGTTTTTT. Its translation: CASSFNRGLEEKLFF. This sequence joins TRBV6-5 and TRBJ1-4; 9 bases fit TRBD1. Germline CDR1 MNHEY, CDR2 SVGAGI. J was trimmed by 8 bases and V by 4 bases; bases with no gene match: 8. The CDR3 has 15 residues.

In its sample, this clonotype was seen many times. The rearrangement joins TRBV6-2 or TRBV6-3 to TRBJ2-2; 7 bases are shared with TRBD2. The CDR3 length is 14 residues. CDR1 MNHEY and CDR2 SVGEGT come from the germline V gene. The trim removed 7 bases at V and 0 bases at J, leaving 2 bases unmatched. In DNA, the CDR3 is TGTGCCAGCACGGGGGGAGCGAACACCGGGGAGCTGTTTTTT. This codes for CASTGGANTGELFF.

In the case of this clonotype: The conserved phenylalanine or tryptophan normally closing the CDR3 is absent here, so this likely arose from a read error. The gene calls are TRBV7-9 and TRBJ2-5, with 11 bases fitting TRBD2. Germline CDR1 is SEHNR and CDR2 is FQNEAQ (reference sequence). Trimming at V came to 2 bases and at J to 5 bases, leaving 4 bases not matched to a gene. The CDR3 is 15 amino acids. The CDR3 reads CASSLLAGGGETQYL. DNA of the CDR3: TGTGCCAGCAGCTTACTAGCGGGGGGCGGGGAGACCCAGTACCTC.

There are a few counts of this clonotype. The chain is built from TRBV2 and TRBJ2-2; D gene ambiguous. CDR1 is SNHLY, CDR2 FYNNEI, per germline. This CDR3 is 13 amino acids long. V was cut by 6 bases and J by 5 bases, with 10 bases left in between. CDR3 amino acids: CASRLERTGELFF. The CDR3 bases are TGTGCCAGCAGACTCGAAAGGACCGGGGAGCTGTTTTTT. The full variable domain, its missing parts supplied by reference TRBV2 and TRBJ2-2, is EPEVTQTPSHQVTQMGQEVILRCVPISNHLYFYWYRQILGQKVEFLVSFYNNEISEKSEIFDDQFSVERPDGSNFTLKIRSTKLEDSAMYFCASRLERTGELFFGEGSRLTVL.

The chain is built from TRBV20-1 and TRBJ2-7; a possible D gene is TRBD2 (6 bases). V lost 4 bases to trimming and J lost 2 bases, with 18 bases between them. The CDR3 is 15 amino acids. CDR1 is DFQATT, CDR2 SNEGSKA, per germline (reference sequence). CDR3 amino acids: CSAKGAGNRPYEQYF. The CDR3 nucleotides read TGCAGTGCTAAAGGTGCGGGGAACAGGCCCTACGAGCAGTACTTC.